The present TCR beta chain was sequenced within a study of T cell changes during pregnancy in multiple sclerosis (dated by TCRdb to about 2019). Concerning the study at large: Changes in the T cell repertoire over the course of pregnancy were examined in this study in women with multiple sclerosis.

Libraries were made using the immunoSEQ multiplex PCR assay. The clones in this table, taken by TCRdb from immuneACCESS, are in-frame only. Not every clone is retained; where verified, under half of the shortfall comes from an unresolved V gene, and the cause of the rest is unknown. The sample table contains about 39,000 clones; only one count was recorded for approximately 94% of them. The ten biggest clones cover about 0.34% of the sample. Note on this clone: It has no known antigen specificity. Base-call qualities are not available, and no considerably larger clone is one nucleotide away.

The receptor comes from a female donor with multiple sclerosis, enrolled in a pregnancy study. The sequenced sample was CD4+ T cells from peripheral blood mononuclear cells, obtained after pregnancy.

The CDR3 sequence is CASSRTGTLTDTQYF. The bases are TGTGCCAGCAGTCGGACAGGGACATTGACAGATACGCAGTATTTT. The chain uses TRBV27 and TRBJ2-3, and 8 bases in between align with TRBD1. CDR1 is given as MNHEY and CDR2 as SMNVEV, both from the germline V gene (reference sequence). Its CDR3 holds 15 amino acids, cysteine through phenylalanine. Only the CDR3 portion is preserved as DNA: 45 bases, with reading frame beginning at the first base. V has 5 bases trimmed and J has 3 bases trimmed; junction bases matching no gene number 7.